The rows below give T cell receptor beta chains drawn from one sample of a study of T cells after yellow fever vaccination. TCRdb redid the calling of the 5' RACE reads with MiXCR, one entry per CDR3 protein. Of 100,000 or so distinct CDR3 sequences in the sample, approximately 9% were seen once. Here the sequenced sample was CD8+ T cells not binding an NS4B(214-222) dextramer, sorted from PBMCs, taken around 16 days after the first yellow fever vaccination. These receptors were taken from a young man who received the YFV17D yellow fever vaccine. CDR3s include the opening cysteine and the closing phenylalanine or tryptophan. D genes are given only for firm matches. Some rows mark clone size as missing; the rest say once, few, many or name a class of expanded clone.

TRBV27,.,TRBJ2-3,TRBD2,CASSLLAGVTDTQYF,TGTGCCAGCAGTTTACTAGCGGGGGTCACAGATACGCAGTATTTT
TRBV7-9,.,TRBJ2-7,.,CASTRPQSDEQYF,TGTGCCAGCACCCGGCCCCAAAGCGACGAGCAGTACTTC
TRBV7-2,.,TRBJ2-7,TRBD1,CASSLSPGTGYEQYF,TGTGCCAGCAGCTTATCCCCCGGGACAGGGTACGAGCAGTACTTC
TRBV24-1,.,TRBJ2-1,TRBD1,CATSDPGQGGFRNGNEQFF,TGTGCCACCAGTGACCCTGGACAGGGGGGATTTCGTAACGGCAATGAGCAGTTCTTC
TRBV6-1,many,TRBJ1-5,.,CASSEGPSNQPQHF,TGTGCCAGCAGTGAGGGGCCCAGCAATCAGCCCCAGCATTTT
TRBV4-3,few,TRBJ1-1,.,CASSQDPAGDTEAFF,TGCGCCAGCAGCCAAGACCCGGCTGGGGACACTGAAGCTTTCTTT
TRBV4-3,.,TRBJ2-2,TRBD2,CASSRAGGFNTGELFF,TGCGCCAGCAGCCGTGCGGGGGGATTCAACACCGGGGAGCTGTTTTTT
TRBV12-3/TRBV12-4,many,TRBJ2-7,.,CASSSGADEQYF,TGTGCCAGCAGTTCCGGGGCGGACGAGCAGTACTTC
TRBV7-8,few,TRBJ2-1,.,CASSRQQGPSYNEQFF,TGTGCCAGCAGCCGCCAACAGGGTCCCTCCTACAATGAGCAGTTCTTC
TRBV25-1,few,TRBJ2-7,TRBD1,CASSEGTGGYEQYF,TGTGCCAGCAGTGAGGGGACAGGGGGGTACGAGCAGTACTTC
TRBV12-3/TRBV12-4,.,TRBJ1-1,.,CASTILGSGMNTEAFF,TGTGCCAGCACTATTTTGGGGAGCGGAATGAACACTGAAGCTTTCTTT
TRBV7-9,few,TRBJ1-2,.,CASSLTASYGYTF,TGTGCCAGCAGCTTAACGGCCAGCTATGGCTACACCTTC
TRBV25-1,.,TRBJ2-1,.,CASSELGTRSSYNEQFF,TGTGCCAGCAGTGAACTTGGGACACGGAGCTCCTACAATGAGCAGTTCTTC
TRBV6-1,few,TRBJ2-7,.,CASNLLGVKSPTHEQYF,TGTGCCAGCAACTTATTGGGGGTGAAATCGCCAACTCACGAGCAGTACTTC
TRBV7-2,many,TRBJ2-3,.,CASSPNSFEADTQYF,TGTGCCAGCAGCCCAAACAGTTTTGAGGCTGATACGCAGTATTTT
TRBV6-5,few,TRBJ1-2,.,CASSYSPTRGYTF,TGTGCCAGCAGTTACTCCCCCACGCGGGGCTACACCTTC
TRBV6-5,many,TRBJ2-1,TRBD2,CASSSTSGGIEQFF,TGTGCCAGCAGTTCTACTAGCGGGGGTATTGAGCAGTTCTTC
TRBV7-6,.,TRBJ2-1,.,CASRQGFGYNEQFF,TGTGCCAGCAGGCAGGGTTTTGGGTACAATGAGCAGTTCTTC
TRBV4-1,few,TRBJ2-3,TRBD2,CASSQDRGGADTQYF,TGCGCCAGCAGCCAAGATCGTGGGGGGGCAGATACGCAGTATTTT
TRBV2,few,TRBJ1-5,.,CASRTGGNQPQHF,TGTGCCAGCAGAACCGGTGGCAATCAGCCCCAGCATTTT
TRBV5-1,few,TRBJ2-5,.,CASSLNGGPQETQYF,TGCGCCAGCAGCTTGAACGGGGGGCCCCAAGAGACCCAGTACTTC
TRBV7-9,few,TRBJ2-3,TRBD2,CASSRLAGFTDTQYF,TGTGCCAGCAGCAGACTAGCGGGATTCACAGATACGCAGTATTTT
TRBV30,.,TRBJ2-4,.,CAWSDDANIQYF,TGTGCCTGGAGTGACGATGCAAACATTCAGTACTTC
TRBV4-1,few,TRBJ2-7,.,CASSQGVPRGGDEQYF,TGCGCCAGCAGCCAAGGGGTCCCCAGGGGAGGCGACGAGCAGTACTTC
TRBV11-2,.,TRBJ1-2,.,CASSLAPLDGYTF,TGTGCCAGCAGCTTAGCCCCCCTGGATGGCTACACCTTC
TRBV28,many,TRBJ2-5,TRBD1,CASSLGQGRQETQYF,TGTGCCAGCAGTCTCGGACAGGGTCGCCAAGAGACCCAGTACTTC
TRBV29-1,few,TRBJ2-3,TRBD1,CSVDETGPADTQYF,TGCAGCGTTGACGAGACAGGGCCCGCAGATACGCAGTATTTT
TRBV12-3/TRBV12-4,.,TRBJ2-1,TRBD2,CASSHLGGVYNEQFF,TGTGCCAGCAGTCACCTGGGGGGGGTCTACAATGAGCAGTTCTTC
TRBV7-9,few,TRBJ2-5,TRBD1,CASSSAGGTGGETQYF,TGTGCCAGCAGCTCCGCCGGGGGGACAGGGGGAGAGACCCAGTACTTC
TRBV5-6,.,TRBJ2-2,.,CASSLVWANTGELFF,TGTGCCAGCAGCTTGGTTTGGGCGAACACCGGGGAGCTGTTTTTT
TRBV6-1,.,TRBJ2-3,TRBD2,CASSTTSGGAISTDTQYF,TGTGCCAGCAGCACTACTAGCGGGGGGGCGATTAGCACAGATACGCAGTATTTT
TRBV27,few,TRBJ2-7,.,CASSSTPSYEQYF,TGTGCCAGCAGTTCCACACCGTCCTACGAGCAGTACTTC
TRBV12-5,.,TRBJ2-6,.,CASGYSSGSGANVLTF,TGTGCTAGTGGTTACTCTAGTGGCTCTGGGGCCAACGTCCTGACTTTC
TRBV12-3/TRBV12-4,.,TRBJ1-1,.,CASSQGITEAFF,TGTGCCAGCTCGCAGGGAATCACTGAAGCTTTCTTT
TRBV7-9,few,TRBJ2-3,TRBD2,CASSGRTSGTSTDTQYF,TGTGCCAGCAGCGGCCGGACTAGCGGGACAAGCACAGATACGCAGTATTTT
TRBV4-1,many,TRBJ1-5,.,CASSPGFPKQPQHF,TGCGCCAGCAGCCCGGGTTTCCCTAAGCAGCCCCAGCATTTT
TRBV4-1,few,TRBJ2-2,.,CASSRNTGELFF,TGCGCCAGCAGCCGCAACACCGGGGAGCTGTTTTTT
TRBV20-1,few,TRBJ2-3,.,CSAMDRTSTDTQYF,TGCAGTGCTATGGACAGAACTAGCACAGATACGCAGTATTTT
TRBV4-1,.,TRBJ2-1,.,CASSQLIRDDNEQFF,TGCGCCAGCAGCCAACTTATAAGGGACGACAATGAGCAGTTCTTC
TRBV5-8,.,TRBJ1-5,TRBD1,CASSFRGPKQPQHF,TGTGCCAGCAGCTTCAGGGGGCCGAAACAGCCCCAGCATTTT